This TCR beta chain was recovered during a study of T cell responses to AZD1222 COVID-19 vaccine. In germline, CDR1 is SGDLS, CDR2 YYNGEE. The CDR3 has 15 amino acids. V was clipped by 4 bases and J by 6 bases; unmatched bases: 10. Sequencing was performed with immunoSEQ multiplex PCR; in TCRdb, only in-frame clones are kept and a portion is missing. This sample has 150,000 to 200,000 clones, with 90% to 95% found just once. The receptor's source is an adult who received the AZD1222 COVID-19 vaccine. Sample: peripheral blood, taken 28 days after the second AZD1222 dose. The J gene is TRBJ1-5, the V gene TRBV9; TRBD1 matches at 7 bases. DNA of the CDR3: TGTGCCAGCAGCCCGGGACAGACCTCCGGTCAGCCCCAGCATTTT. This gives the protein CASSPGQTSGQPQHF.